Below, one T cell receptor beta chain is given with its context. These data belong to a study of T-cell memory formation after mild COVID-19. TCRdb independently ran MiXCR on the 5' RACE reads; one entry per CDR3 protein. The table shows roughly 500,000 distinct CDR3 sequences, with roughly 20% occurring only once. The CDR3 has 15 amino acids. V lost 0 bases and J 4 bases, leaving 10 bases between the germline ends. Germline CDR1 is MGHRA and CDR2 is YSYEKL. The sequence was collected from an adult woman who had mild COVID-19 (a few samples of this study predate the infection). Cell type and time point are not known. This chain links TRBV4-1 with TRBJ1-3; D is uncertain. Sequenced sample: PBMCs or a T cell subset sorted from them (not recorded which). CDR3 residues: CASSQDLGIGNTIYF. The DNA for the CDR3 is TGCGCCAGCAGCCAAGATCTGGGGATAGGAAACACCATATATTTT.